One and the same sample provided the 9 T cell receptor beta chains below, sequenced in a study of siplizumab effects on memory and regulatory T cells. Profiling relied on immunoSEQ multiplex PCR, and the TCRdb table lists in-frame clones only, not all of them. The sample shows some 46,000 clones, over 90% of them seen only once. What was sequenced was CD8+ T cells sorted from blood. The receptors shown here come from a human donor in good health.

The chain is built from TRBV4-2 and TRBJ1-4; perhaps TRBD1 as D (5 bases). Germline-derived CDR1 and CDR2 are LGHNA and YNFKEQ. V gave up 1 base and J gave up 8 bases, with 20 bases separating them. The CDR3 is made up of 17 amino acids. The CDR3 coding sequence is TGTGCCAGCAGCCAAGCGACATCAGGGCTGATTGGGGAAAAACTGTTTTTT. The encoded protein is CASSQATSGLIGEKLFF.

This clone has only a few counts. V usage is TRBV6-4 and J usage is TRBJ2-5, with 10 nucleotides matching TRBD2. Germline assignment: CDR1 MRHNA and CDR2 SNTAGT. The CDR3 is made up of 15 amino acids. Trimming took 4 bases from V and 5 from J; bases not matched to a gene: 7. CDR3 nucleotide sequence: TGTGCCAGCAGTGTAACAGCGGGAGGGATGGAGACCCAGTACTTC. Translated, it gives CASSVTAGGMETQYF.

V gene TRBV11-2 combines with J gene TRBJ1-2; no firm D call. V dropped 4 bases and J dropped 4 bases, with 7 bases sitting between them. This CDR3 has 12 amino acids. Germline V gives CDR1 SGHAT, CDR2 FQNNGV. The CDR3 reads CASSSLPYGYTF. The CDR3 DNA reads TGTGCCAGCAGCTCCCTCCCCTATGGCTACACCTTC.

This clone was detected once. The CDR3 loop is CSVEDRFGNYEQYF. CDR3 in DNA: TGCAGCGTTGAGGACAGGTTCGGAAACTACGAGCAGTACTTC. The chain carries TRBV29-1 and TRBJ2-7; 7 bases are a match to TRBD1. Germline CDR1 and CDR2: SQVTM and ANQGSEA. The V and J ends lost 3 bases and 3 bases, in that order; junction bases with no gene match: 8. The length of the CDR3 is 14 residues.

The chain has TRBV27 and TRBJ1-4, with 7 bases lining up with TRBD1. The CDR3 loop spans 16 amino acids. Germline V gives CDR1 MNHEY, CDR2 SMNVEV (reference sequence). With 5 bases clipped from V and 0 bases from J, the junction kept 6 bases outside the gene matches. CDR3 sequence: CASSQTGVATNEKLFF. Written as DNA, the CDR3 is TGTGCCAGCAGTCAAACAGGGGTGGCAACTAATGAAAAACTGTTTTTT.

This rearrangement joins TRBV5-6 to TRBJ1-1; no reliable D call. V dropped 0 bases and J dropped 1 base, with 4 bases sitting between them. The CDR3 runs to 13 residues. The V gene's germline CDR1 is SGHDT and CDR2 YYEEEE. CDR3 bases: TGTGCCAGCAGCTTGGGGACGAACACTGAAGCTTTCTTT. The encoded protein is CASSLGTNTEAFF.

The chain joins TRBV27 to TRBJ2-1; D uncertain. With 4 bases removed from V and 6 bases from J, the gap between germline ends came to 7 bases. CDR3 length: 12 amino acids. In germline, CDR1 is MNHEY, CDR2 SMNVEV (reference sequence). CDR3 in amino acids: CASSSVINEQFF. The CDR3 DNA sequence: TGTGCCAGCAGTTCTGTGATCAATGAGCAGTTCTTC.

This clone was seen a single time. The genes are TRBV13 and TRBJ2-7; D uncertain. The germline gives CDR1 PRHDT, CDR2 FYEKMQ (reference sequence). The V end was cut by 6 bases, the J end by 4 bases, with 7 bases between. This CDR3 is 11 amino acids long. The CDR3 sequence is CASSGKYEQYF. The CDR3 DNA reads TGTGCCAGCAGTGGCAAATACGAGCAGTACTTC.

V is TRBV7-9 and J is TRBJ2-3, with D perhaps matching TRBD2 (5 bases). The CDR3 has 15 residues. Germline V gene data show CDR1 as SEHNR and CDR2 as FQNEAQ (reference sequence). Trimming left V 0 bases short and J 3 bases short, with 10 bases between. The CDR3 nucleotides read TGTGCCAGCAGCTTAGCGGGAGCGGTGACAGATACGCAGTATTTT. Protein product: CASSLAGAVTDTQYF.